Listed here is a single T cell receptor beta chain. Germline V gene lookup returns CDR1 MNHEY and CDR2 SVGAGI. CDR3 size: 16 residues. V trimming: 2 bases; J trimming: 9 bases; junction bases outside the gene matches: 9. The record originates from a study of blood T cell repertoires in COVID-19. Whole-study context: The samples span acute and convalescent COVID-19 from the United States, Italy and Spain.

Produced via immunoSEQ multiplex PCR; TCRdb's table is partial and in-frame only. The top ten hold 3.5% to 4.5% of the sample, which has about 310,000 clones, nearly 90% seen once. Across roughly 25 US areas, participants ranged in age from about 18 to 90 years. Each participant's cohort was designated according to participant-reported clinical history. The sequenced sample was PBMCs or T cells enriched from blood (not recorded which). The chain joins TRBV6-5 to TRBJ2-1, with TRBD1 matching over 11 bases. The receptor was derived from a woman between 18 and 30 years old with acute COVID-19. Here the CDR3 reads CASSYGWGQGDVEQFF. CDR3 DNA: TGTGCCAGCAGTTACGGCTGGGGACAGGGGGACGTTGAGCAGTTCTTC.